The subject of this entry is one TCR beta chain. Antigen: not known. This CDR3 contains 15 residues. CDR1 is SGHRS and CDR2 is YFSETQ in the germline V gene. Trimming pared 4 bases from V and 3 bases from J, leaving 14 bases between. These data belong to a study of Tregs in tolerant kidney transplant recipients. Study-level findings and limits: Validation in larger populations is needed because few patients were studied. This study did not directly address biological reproducibility. Donor-specific Treg expansion exceeded global Treg expansion in tolerant patients, suggesting antigen drive.

Unstimulated regulatory T cells (CD4+CD25+CD127-), CD4+CD25- non-regulatory cells, CD4 and CD8 cells were FACS-sorted from thawed PBMCs. The data were produced by immunoSEQ multiplex PCR, yet TCRdb's version contains in-frame clones alone and is incomplete. The data show about 110,000 clones, 90% seen once. Sequences were derived from CD4+ T cells from blood, sampled before the transplant. The chain uses TRBV5-1 and TRBJ1-5; D is perhaps TRBD1 (6 bases). The TCR sequence derives from a human donor who received a combined kidney and bone marrow transplant. CDR3 sequence (DNA): TGCGCCAGCAGCGAAGGGGGAATGAACAATCAGCCCCAGCATTTT. It translates to CASSEGGMNNQPQHF.